This T cell receptor (beta chain) was obtained from a study of HIV-infected patients and healthy controls. cDNA was made from approximately 0.55 ug RNA using alpha and beta constant primers. Each of the alpha and beta chains got its own library through chain-specific third strand synthesis with indices. The SP2 site served as the priming point for second strand synthesis. TCRdb re-analysed the 5' RACE reads in MiXCR, keeping a single row per CDR3 protein. This sample has 20,000 to 30,000 distinct CDR3 sequences; approximately 9% occur once, and the top ten carry almost 4%. The CDR3 spans 13 residues. Germline assignment: CDR1 SGHRS and CDR2 YFSETQ. V lost 3 bases and J lost 3; bases outside the gene matches: 1. This clonotype was counted ten times or more. No cell fractionation was done, so the repertoire covers all unsorted peripheral blood T cells. The RNA source was an approximately 2.6 ml peripheral blood draw.

Material for sequencing was blood. This receptor was taken from an adult in good health. This chain connects TRBV5-1 to TRBJ2-7, with 9 nucleotides matching TRBD1. The CDR3 DNA reads TGCGCCAGCAGCTGGGGACAGGGCTACGAGCAGTACTTC. This gives the protein CASSWGQGYEQYF.